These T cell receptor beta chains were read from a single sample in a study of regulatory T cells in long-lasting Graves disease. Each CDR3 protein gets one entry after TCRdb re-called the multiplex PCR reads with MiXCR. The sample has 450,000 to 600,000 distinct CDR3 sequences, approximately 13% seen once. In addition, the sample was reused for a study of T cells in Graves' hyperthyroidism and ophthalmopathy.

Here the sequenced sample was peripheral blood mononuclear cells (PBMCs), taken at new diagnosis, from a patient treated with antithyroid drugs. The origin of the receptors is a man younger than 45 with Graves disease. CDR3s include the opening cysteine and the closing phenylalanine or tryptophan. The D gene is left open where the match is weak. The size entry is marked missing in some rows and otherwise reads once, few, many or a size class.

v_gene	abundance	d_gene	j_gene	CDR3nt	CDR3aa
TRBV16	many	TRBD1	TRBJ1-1	TGTGCCAGCAGTCTTCCAGGGGGAGCTGGGACTGAAGCTTTCTTT	CASSLPGGAGTEAFF
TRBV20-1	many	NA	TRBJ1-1	TGCAGTGCTACCAGACAGTCGGGTGTCACTGAAGCTTTCTTT	CSATRQSGVTEAFF
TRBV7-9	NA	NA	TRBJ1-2	TGTGCCAGCACCCACCTAGGGGTCGGCTACACCTTC	CASTHLGVGYTF
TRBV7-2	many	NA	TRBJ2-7	TGTGCCAGCTCTCCAAGCATTACCTACGAGCAGTACTTC	CASSPSITYEQYF
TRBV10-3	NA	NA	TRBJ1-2	TGTGCCATCAGTGAGTCTTTTAGGACCCGGTCTAACTATGGCTACACCTTC	CAISESFRTRSNYGYTF
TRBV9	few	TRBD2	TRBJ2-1	TGTGCCAGCAGCGGTAGCGGGAGGCCCTGGTTGAATGAGCAGTTCTTC	CASSGSGRPWLNEQFF
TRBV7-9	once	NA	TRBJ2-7	TGTGCCAGCAGCTTCCACGGGGGCCGATACGAGCAGTACTTC	CASSFHGGRYEQYF
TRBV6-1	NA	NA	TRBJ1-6	TGTGCCAGCAGTACAACCGCGGAGGGCGGTTCACCCCTCCACTTT	CASSTTAEGGSPLHF
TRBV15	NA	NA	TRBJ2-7	TGTGCCACCAGCAGAGACAGGGGAGGGCCTTCGGAGCAGTACTTC	CATSRDRGGPSEQYF
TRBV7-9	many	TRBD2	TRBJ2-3	TGTGCCAGCAGCTTTGGACTAGCGCACACAGATACGCAGTATTTT	CASSFGLAHTDTQYF
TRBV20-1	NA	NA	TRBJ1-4	TGCAGTGCTAGAGACCCGGGGGCCGCCGGCGAAAAACTGTTTTTT	CSARDPGAAGEKLFF
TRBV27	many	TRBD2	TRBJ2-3	TGTGCCAGCAGTTTAGCGGGAGGGGGCACAGATACGCAGTATTTT	CASSLAGGGTDTQYF
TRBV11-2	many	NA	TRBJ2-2	TGTGCCAGCAGCTTGTCCCGGGACCTGTTTTTT	CASSLSRDLFF
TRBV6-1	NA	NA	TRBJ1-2	TGTGCCAGCCGGGGGTATAACTATGGCTACACCTTC	CASRGYNYGYTF
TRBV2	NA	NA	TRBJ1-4	TGTGCCAGCTTGCAGCGAACGGGGGGTGAAAAACTGTTTTTT	CASLQRTGGEKLFF
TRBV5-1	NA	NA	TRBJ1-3	TGCGCCAGCAGCTTGGACGGAAACCCTGGAAACACCATATATTTT	CASSLDGNPGNTIYF
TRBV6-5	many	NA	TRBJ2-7	TGTGCCAGCAGTTACTCGAAACAGCCTTTTCTCGGGGAGCAGTACTTC	CASSYSKQPFLGEQYF
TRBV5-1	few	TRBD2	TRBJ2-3	TGCGCCAGCAGCTTGGAATTTTTCCCCAGCGGGGCAATCACAGATACGCAGTATTTT	CASSLEFFPSGAITDTQYF
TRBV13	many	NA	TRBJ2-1	TGTGCCAGCAGCTCCCCGACGGTTGAGCAGTTCTTC	CASSSPTVEQFF
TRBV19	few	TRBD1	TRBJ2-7	TGTGCCAGTAGTCCCCCCGTGGAGACAGGGTGGCGGGTCGAGCAGTACTTC	CASSPPVETGWRVEQYF
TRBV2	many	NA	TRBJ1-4	TGTGCCAGCAGTTTTTCACAGGGAAGTAATGAAAAACTGTTTTTT	CASSFSQGSNEKLFF
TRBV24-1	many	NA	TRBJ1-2	TGTGCCACCGTCGGACTTACGTTTGACTATGGCTACACCTTC	CATVGLTFDYGYTF
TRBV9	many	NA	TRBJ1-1	TGTGCCAGCAGCACCTATACCAGAGTCACTGAAGCTTTCTTT	CASSTYTRVTEAFF
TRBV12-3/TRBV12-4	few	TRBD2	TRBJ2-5	TGTGCCAGCAGCTCCCTCAGCGGGAGGGCCTGGGAGACCCAGTACTTC	CASSSLSGRAWETQYF
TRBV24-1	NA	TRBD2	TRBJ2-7	TGTGCCACCAGTGATTATGAAAGGACTAGCGGGAGGTACGAGCAGTACTTC	CATSDYERTSGRYEQYF
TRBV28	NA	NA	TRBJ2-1	TGTGCCAGTCAGCGGGACAGCTCCTACAATGAGCAGTTCTTC	CASQRDSSYNEQFF
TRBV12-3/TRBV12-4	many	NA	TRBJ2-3	TGTGCCAGCCTGGACTCAGGAGGGGTAGATACGCAGTATTTT	CASLDSGGVDTQYF
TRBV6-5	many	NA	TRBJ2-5	TGTGCCAGCAGTTACTCGTTTCAGTCCTCCTTTCGGTTC	CASSYSFQSSFRF
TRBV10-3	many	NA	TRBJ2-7	TGTGCCATCAGTGGGGGGGGGCGGGAGAGATCCGAGCAGTACTTC	CAISGGGRERSEQYF
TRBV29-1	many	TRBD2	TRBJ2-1	TGCAGCGTTCTAGCGGCCTCCTACAATGAGCAGTTCTTC	CSVLAASYNEQFF
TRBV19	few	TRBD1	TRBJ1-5	TGTGCCAGTAGTCCCCCCAGGGGGCCTAATCAGCCCCAGCATTTT	CASSPPRGPNQPQHF
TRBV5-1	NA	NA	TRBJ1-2	TGCGCCAGCAGCCCAGCGGGTGGCCTCTATGGCTACACCTTC	CASSPAGGLYGYTF
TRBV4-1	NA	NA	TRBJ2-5	TGCGCCAGCAGCCGCCAATTAGCGTTCCAAGAGACCCAGTACTTC	CASSRQLAFQETQYF
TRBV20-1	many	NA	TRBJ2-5	TGCAGTGCTAGGTCGGGCCTGGAGACCCAGTACTTC	CSARSGLETQYF